This T cell receptor (beta chain) was documented in a study of blood T cells in healthy people across ages. Overall study results and limits: Naive CD4+ cell counts and diversity both ran higher in long-lived than in aged donors.

This clonotype was detected a few times. Antigen: not known. A second PCR, run for roughly 7 to 12 cycles, used a sample-barcoded 5' primer plus a J-beta primer mix. With 12 random nucleotides, a template-switch adaptor tagged each individual cDNA molecule. TCRdb redid the calling of the 5' RACE reads with MiXCR, one entry per CDR3 protein. This sample has approximately 600,000 distinct CDR3 sequences, with roughly 58% found just once. Looked up from germline, CDR1 is MDHEN and CDR2 is SYDVKM. V lost 1 base and J 4 bases, leaving 28 bases between the germline ends. This CDR3 is built from 20 residues. The J gene is TRBJ2-5, the V gene TRBV28; D is possibly TRBD1 (8 bases). Sequenced: blood. This receptor was taken from a man in his sixties in good health. CDR3 in DNA: TGTGCCAGCAGTTTATCCCTCGGACAGGGCGGAGGACTAGTGGGAGAGACCCAGTACTTC. Translation: CASSLSLGQGGGLVGETQYF. The entire variable domain, with the rest obtained from reference TRBV28 and TRBJ2-5, is as follows: DVKVTQSSRYLVKRTGEKVFLECVQDMDHENMFWYRQDPGLGLRLIYFSYDVKMKEKGDIPEGYSVSREKKERFSLILESASTNQTSMYLCASSLSLGQGGGLVGETQYFGPGTRLLVL.